A single sample gave rise to the 20 T cell receptor beta chains below, sequenced in a study of glioma-infiltrating T cells after dendritic cell vaccination. Clones were read by immunoSEQ multiplex PCR, and TCRdb kept only the in-frame ones, dropping some. The sample contains 95,000 to 110,000 clones, roughly four fifths of which appear only once. This specimen was blood, taken before dendritic cell vaccination. The receptors originated from a human donor with glioblastoma.

The chain combines TRBV11-1 with TRBJ2-3; 13 bases are shared with TRBD2. Germline V lookup: CDR1 SGHAT, CDR2 FQDESV (reference sequence). The CDR3 has 19 amino acids. Trimming at V came to 5 bases and at J to 1 base, leaving 12 bases not matched to a gene. Here the CDR3 reads CASSPRGSGTSGGTDTQYF. CDR3 DNA sequence: TGTGCCAGCAGCCCTAGGGGTTCGGGGACTAGCGGGGGCACAGATACGCAGTATTTT.

The rearrangement uses TRBV7-2 and TRBJ1-1, with D possibly being TRBD1 (6 bases). Between the trimmed V and J ends, which lost 2 bases and 5 bases, there was a span of 9 bases. The CDR3 is made up of 13 amino acids. Looked up from germline, CDR1 is SGHTA and CDR2 is FQGNSA. The CDR3 region is CASSLSGETEAFF. DNA for the CDR3: TGTGCCAGCAGCTTATCAGGGGAGACTGAAGCTTTCTTT.

This chain uses TRBV11-3 with TRBJ2-1, with 12 bases identical to TRBD1. This CDR3 contains 16 residues. The germline CDR1 and CDR2 sequences are SGHNT and YENEEA. The trim removed 5 bases at V and 9 bases at J, leaving 11 bases unmatched. The CDR3 DNA is TGTGCCAGCAGCCACCAGGGGACAGGGGGCCAGGCTGAGCAGTTCTTC. Amino acid sequence: CASSHQGTGGQAEQFF.

The V gene is TRBV30, the J gene TRBJ1-4, with TRBD1 as a possible D gene (5 bases). Germline V gives CDR1 GTSNPN, CDR2 SVGIG (reference sequence). The CDR3 consists of 12 residues. The V end lost 4 bases, the J end lost 5 bases, and 8 bases lay between the germline ends. DNA of the CDR3: TGTGCCTGGACCAGGGCCAATGAAAAACTGTTTTTT. Translation gives CAWTRANEKLFF.

This clone was seen more than once but under ten times. The chain joins TRBV18 to TRBJ2-3; 11 bases map to TRBD2. Germline values: CDR1 KGHSH, CDR2 LQKENI. This CDR3 region has 17 residues. Trimming took 4 bases from V and 2 from J; bases not matched to a gene: 8. CDR3 region: CASSLLAGGRPTDTQYF. Written as DNA, the CDR3 is TGTGCCAGCTCACTTTTAGCGGGGGGGAGGCCCACAGATACGCAGTATTTT.

V usage is TRBV28 and J usage is TRBJ1-5; a possible D gene is TRBD1 (5 bases). Germline CDR1 reads MDHEN; CDR2 reads SYDVKM. V was clipped by 2 bases and J by 3 bases, with 8 bases between them. The CDR3 has 14 amino acids. In nucleotides, the CDR3 is TGTGCCAGCAGTTTAACAGGCCCCAATCAGCCCCAGCATTTT. Translation: CASSLTGPNQPQHF.

This clone occurred a few times. V is TRBV30 and J is TRBJ1-5, with TRBD1 identical over 8 bases. The CDR3 is 16 amino acids. Losses at the gene ends were 4 bases for V and 1 base for J; bases not matched to a gene: 9. The germline gives CDR1 GTSNPN, CDR2 SVGIG (reference sequence). This CDR3 is CAWNGQGSLSNQPQHF. CDR3 bases: TGTGCCTGGAATGGACAGGGTTCATTGAGCAATCAGCCCCAGCATTTT.

This chain connects TRBV11-3 to TRBJ2-7; possible D gene TRBD2, 5 bases. Germline CDR1 reads SGHNT; CDR2 reads YENEEA. V was cut by 5 bases and J by 3 bases, with 8 bases left in between. The CDR3 loop spans 12 amino acids. The CDR3: CASSPGNYEQYF. In nucleotides, the CDR3 is TGTGCCAGCAGCCCGGGAAACTACGAGCAGTACTTC. The entire variable domain, with the rest obtained from reference TRBV11-3 and TRBJ2-7, is as follows: EAGVVQSPRYKIIEKKQPVAFWCNPISGHNTLYWYLQNLGQGPELLIRYENEEAVDDSQLPKDRFSAERLKGVDSTLKIQPAELGDSAVYLCASSPGNYEQYFGPGTRLTVT.

This clone was counted once. The rearrangement links TRBV5-1 to TRBJ1-6; 7 positions agree with TRBD1. CDR3 length equals 15 residues. The ends lost 7 bases at V and 9 bases at J; junction bases unmatched: 13. Germline V gene lookup returns CDR1 SGHRS and CDR2 YFSETQ. CDR3 DNA sequence: TGCGCCAGCTCGCCGACGGGAGGGGACAGTTCACCCCTCCACTTT. Its protein product is CASSPTGGDSSPLHF.

The chain uses TRBV10-3 and TRBJ2-5, with TRBD1 identical over 7 bases. Germline CDR1 ENHRY, CDR2 SYGVKD. J lost 3 bases, V lost 5 bases, and 6 bases had no gene match. The length of the CDR3 is 14 residues. The CDR3, as DNA: TGTGCCATCAGTACACCCGGGACAGAAGAGACCCAGTACTTC. Its translation is CAISTPGTEETQYF.

This chain joins TRBV28 and TRBJ2-2; maybe TRBD1 (6 bases). CDR3 length: 15 amino acids. Germline V gene sequence: CDR1 MDHEN, CDR2 SYDVKM. Trimming took 1 base from V and 6 from J, leaving 12 bases between them. CDR3 residues: CASSLYGTNAGELFF. DNA of the CDR3: TGTGCCAGCAGTTTATACGGGACAAACGCCGGGGAGCTGTTTTTT.

The rearrangement links TRBV6-5 to TRBJ2-7; D unclear. The ends were cut back, 3 bases at V and 0 bases at J, with 15 bases in the middle. The CDR3 sequence is 16 residues long. CDR1 MNHEY and CDR2 SVGAGI come from the germline V gene. CDR3 nucleotide sequence: TGTGCCAGCAGTTATTCCTTGCCTAAGAGCTCCTACGAGCAGTACTTC. Encoded protein: CASSYSLPKSSYEQYF.

The J gene is TRBJ1-1, the V gene TRBV2; no definite D call. Trimming left V 8 bases short and J 1 base short, with 20 bases between. The CDR3 loop spans 16 amino acids. Germline V lookup: CDR1 SNHLY, CDR2 FYNNEI. The CDR3: CASEGWNSWGNTEAFF. The CDR3 nucleotides are TGTGCCAGCGAGGGTTGGAATTCCTGGGGGAACACTGAAGCTTTCTTT.

The sample holds a few counts of this clone. This rearrangement joins TRBV7-9 to TRBJ1-4, with a possible D match to TRBD1 (5 bases). The CDR3 runs 15 residues. V was trimmed by 1 base and J by 8 bases, leaving 14 bases between them. Germline lookup yields CDR1 SEHNR and CDR2 FQNEAQ (reference sequence). The DNA of the CDR3 is TGTGCCAGCAGCTTAGTCCCGGGGGTCGGGGAAAAACTGTTTTTT. Amino acids: CASSLVPGVGEKLFF.

The V gene is TRBV19, the J gene TRBJ2-7, with 7 bases lining up with TRBD1. The CDR3 covers 14 residues. J was trimmed by 2 bases and V by 6 bases; bases with no gene match: 7. Germline V gives CDR1 LNHDA, CDR2 SQIVND (reference sequence). The CDR3 coding sequence is TGTGCCAGTAGCCAACAGGGGTCAACCTACGAGCAGTACTTC. This codes for CASSQQGSTYEQYF.

This clone showed up just once. The chain's CDR3 is CASSLTGRNLQETQYF. In DNA, the CDR3 is TGTGCCAGCAGCTTAACGGGCCGGAACCTCCAAGAGACCCAGTACTTC. The chain couples TRBV7-3 to TRBJ2-5; D remains ambiguous. The CDR3 is made up of 16 amino acids. Germline V gene sequence: CDR1 SGHTA, CDR2 FQGTGA. Trimming took off 0 bases at V and 1 base at J, with 12 bases between the two ends.

This clone was observed a handful of times. J is TRBJ1-6 and V is TRBV30; the match to TRBD1 covers 8 bases. The ends lost 7 bases at V and 13 bases at J; junction bases unmatched: 18. CDR1 is GTSNPN and CDR2 is SVGIG in the germline V gene (reference sequence). The CDR3 runs to 15 residues. CDR3 in amino acids: CALTGGIRYNPPLHF. In nucleotides, the CDR3 is TGTGCCTTAACAGGGGGAATACGCTATAATCCTCCCCTCCACTTT.

The rearrangement joins TRBV6-5 to TRBJ2-3; maybe TRBD2 (5 bases). CDR3 size: 16 residues. The germline V gene has CDR1 MNHEY and CDR2 SVGAGI. V lost 0 bases and J 2 bases, leaving 12 bases between the germline ends. CDR3 sequence (DNA): TGTGCCAGCAGTTACTCCACTAGACTACACACAGATACGCAGTATTTT. This codes for CASSYSTRLHTDTQYF.

The chain couples TRBV30 to TRBJ2-2, with D perhaps matching TRBD2 (7 bases). The CDR3 contains 13 residues. The germline gives CDR1 GTSNPN, CDR2 SVGIG (reference sequence). The CDR3 nucleotides read TGTGGGGGGCGGGGGCAGAACACCGGGGAGCTGTTTTTT. This codes for CGGRGQNTGELFF.

This sequence joins TRBV7-9 and TRBJ2-5; 7 bases are shared with TRBD2. CDR3 length: 16 amino acids. The V segment lost 1 base and the J segment 0 bases; nucleotides outside the gene matches: 5. CDR1 is SEHNR and CDR2 is FQNEAQ in the germline V gene (reference sequence). This CDR3 reads CASSLVLAGHQETQYF. The CDR3 region has the DNA TGTGCCAGCAGCTTAGTGTTAGCGGGTCACCAAGAGACCCAGTACTTC.